This TCR beta chain was sequenced for a study of radiation and T cells in renal cell carcinoma. The CDR3 contains 14 residues. The V gene lost 5 bases and the J gene lost 2 bases, with 10 bases spanning the gap. Germline V gives CDR1 LNHDA, CDR2 SQIVND (reference sequence). This clone was found once. The same CDR3 can be traced to other DNA sequences in this sample. The table came from immunoSEQ multiplex PCR; TCRdb's copy has only in-frame clones and leaves some out. The repertoire has 150,000 or so clones, around 90% of them found once; the top ten carry approximately 10%. As to time point: blood 4 weeks post-SBRT, at nephrectomy. Treatment given: 15 Gy SBRT to primary tumor, nephrectomy 4 weeks later.

The rearrangement uses TRBV19 and TRBJ1-5, with D perhaps matching TRBD1 (6 bases). The sequence came from a woman aged 45-59 years with renal cell carcinoma. This sample comprised blood, obtained from a patient whose treatment included radiotherapy and nephrectomy. CDR3 loop: CASSVRQGNQPQHF. The CDR3 DNA follows: TGTGCCAGTAGTGTACGACAGGGCAATCAGCCCCAGCATTTT.